Listed below are T cell receptor beta chains from one sample, sequenced in a study of OX40 agonist ivuxolimab in advanced cancers. Generated by immunoSEQ multiplex PCR, the TCRdb table keeps only in-frame clones and is missing some. Among some 130,000 clones listed, less than 95% were seen once. This specimen was CD4+ or CD8+ T cells sorted from blood, taken in a trial of the OX40 agonist ivuxolimab. These receptors were collected from an adult with an advanced solid tumor such as melanoma, head and neck, liver or kidney cancer. CDR3s include the opening cysteine and the closing phenylalanine or tryptophan. The D gene is left open where the match is weak. Size tells how often a clone was seen (once, few, many) or the class of an expanded clone, and some rows leave it out.

.,TRBV19,TRBD1,TRBJ1-5,TGTGCCAGTAGCGCAAGTGAGGGGGCGCGTCAGCCCCAGCATTTT,CASSASEGARQPQHF
.,TRBV5-3,.,TRBJ2-4,TGTGCCAGAAGCTCCGAAATATTTACGGCCAAAAACATTCAGTACTTC,CARSSEIFTAKNIQYF
.,TRBV10-2,.,TRBJ2-2,TGCGCCAGCAGTGACCCCACCGGGGAGCTGTTTTTT,CASSDPTGELFF
.,TRBV9,.,TRBJ1-2,TGTGCCAGCAGCGTAGGGGGACGGAGCCACTACACCTTC,CASSVGGRSHYTF
.,TRBV5-5,TRBD1,TRBJ1-4,TGTGCCAGCAGCTTGGCCGGGACAGGGGAAAAACTGTTTTTT,CASSLAGTGEKLFF
.,TRBV7-2,.,TRBJ2-7,TGTGCCAGCAGCTATCAGGGAAGCTCCTACGAGCAGTACTTC,CASSYQGSSYEQYF
.,TRBV28,.,TRBJ2-2,TGTGCCAGCAGTTTATGGGGGACGAACACCGGGGAGCTGTTTTTT,CASSLWGTNTGELFF
few,TRBV10-2,TRBD1,TRBJ2-1,TGCGCCAGCAGCGGACAGGGGGCCAATGAGCAGTTCTTC,CASSGQGANEQFF
.,TRBV11-1,.,TRBJ2-7,TGTGCCAGCAGCTTGTTAGGAGGGGACACGGGGTACGAGCAGTACTTC,CASSLLGGDTGYEQYF
.,TRBV7-9,.,TRBJ1-3,TGTGCCAGCAGCAGCCCTGGAAACACCATATATTTT,CASSSPGNTIYF
.,TRBV19,.,TRBJ2-7,TGTGCCAGTACTGGTATCTCAGGGGATACCTACGAGCAGTACTTC,CASTGISGDTYEQYF
.,TRBV28,.,TRBJ2-7,TGTGCCAGCAGTAGGGACTCCTACGAGCAGTACTTC,CASSRDSYEQYF
.,TRBV5-1,TRBD1,TRBJ2-3,TGCGCCAGCAGCTCAGCCGGGACAGGGGGCGATACGCAGTATTTT,CASSSAGTGGDTQYF
.,TRBV5-6,TRBD1,TRBJ1-1,TGTGCCAGCAGCTTGGTCAACAGGGGAGCTTTCTTT,CASSLVNRGAFF
.,TRBV6-5,.,TRBJ1-3,TGTGCCAGCAGTTCCTGGGCCCACTCTGGAAACACCATATATTTT,CASSSWAHSGNTIYF
once,TRBV11-2,.,TRBJ2-7,TGTGCCAGCAGCATTACCGGGGCCGGATTGGACGAGCAGTACTTC,CASSITGAGLDEQYF
.,TRBV5-1,TRBD2,TRBJ2-3,TGCGCCAGCAGCCCGCAAGCGGGAGGCAGTACAGATACGCAGTATTTT,CASSPQAGGSTDTQYF
few,TRBV12-5,.,TRBJ2-2,TGTGCTAGTATGATCACCGGGGAGCTGTTTTTT,CASMITGELFF
.,TRBV19,TRBD2,TRBJ2-1,TGTGCCACCTTAGCGGGAAGCAATTCCTACAATGAGCAGTTCTTC,CATLAGSNSYNEQFF
.,TRBV19,TRBD1,TRBJ1-3,TGTGCCAGCAGGGCGACAGGGACTGGAAACACCATATATTTT,CASRATGTGNTIYF
.,TRBV9,.,TRBJ1-2,TGTGCCAGCAGCGTAGGCAGGGTGCTACGCGACTATGGCTACACCTTC,CASSVGRVLRDYGYTF
once,TRBV9,.,TRBJ1-1,TGTGCCAGCAGCGACGTGGGGGGCGAGGCGGTCTACCAACCTGAAGCTTTCTTT,CASSDVGGEAVYQPEAFF
.,TRBV4-1,TRBD1,TRBJ1-2,TGCGCCAGCAGCCAAGAAGCGTATGACAGGGAGTATGGCTACACCTTC,CASSQEAYDREYGYTF